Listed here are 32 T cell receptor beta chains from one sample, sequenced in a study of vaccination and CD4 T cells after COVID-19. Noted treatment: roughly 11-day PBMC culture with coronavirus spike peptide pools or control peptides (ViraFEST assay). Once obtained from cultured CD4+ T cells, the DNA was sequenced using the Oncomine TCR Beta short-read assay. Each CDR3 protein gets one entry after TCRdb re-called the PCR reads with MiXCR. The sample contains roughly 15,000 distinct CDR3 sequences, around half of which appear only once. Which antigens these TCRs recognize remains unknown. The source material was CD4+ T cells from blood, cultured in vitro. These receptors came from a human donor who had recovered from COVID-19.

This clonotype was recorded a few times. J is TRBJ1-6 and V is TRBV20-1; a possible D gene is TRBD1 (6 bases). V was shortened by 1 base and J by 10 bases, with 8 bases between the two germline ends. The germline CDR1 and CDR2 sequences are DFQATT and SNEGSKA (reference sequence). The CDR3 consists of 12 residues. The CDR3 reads CSARGGASPLHF. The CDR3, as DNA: TGCAGTGCTAGAGGGGGGGCCTCACCCCTCCACTTT.

CDR3 protein: CATSDGALYEQYF. The CDR3 bases are TGTGCCACCAGTGACGGGGCCCTCTACGAGCAGTACTTC. The chain carries TRBV24-1 and TRBJ2-7; D is tentatively TRBD1 or TRBD2 (5 bases each). Looked up from germline, CDR1 is KGHDR and CDR2 is SFDVKD. The V gene lost 4 bases and the J gene lost 3 bases, with 9 bases spanning the gap. This CDR3 has 13 residues.

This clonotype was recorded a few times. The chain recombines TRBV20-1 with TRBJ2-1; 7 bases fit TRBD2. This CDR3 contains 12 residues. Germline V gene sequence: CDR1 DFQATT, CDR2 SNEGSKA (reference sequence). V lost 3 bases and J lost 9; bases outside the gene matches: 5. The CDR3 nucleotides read TGCAGTGCTAGTAGTGGACTAGTTGAGCAGTTCTTC. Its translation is CSASSGLVEQFF.

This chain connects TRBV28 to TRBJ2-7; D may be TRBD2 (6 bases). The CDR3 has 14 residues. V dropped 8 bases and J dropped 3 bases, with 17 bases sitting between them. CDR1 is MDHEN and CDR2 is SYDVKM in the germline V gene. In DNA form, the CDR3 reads TGTGCCAGCTTAACCGGGACTCCACGCTACGAGCAGTACTTC. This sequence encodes CASLTGTPRYEQYF.

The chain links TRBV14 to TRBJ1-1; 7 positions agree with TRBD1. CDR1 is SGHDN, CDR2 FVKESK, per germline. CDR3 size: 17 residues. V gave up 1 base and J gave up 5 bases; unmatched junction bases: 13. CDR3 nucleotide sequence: TGTGCCAGCAGCCAAGGTCCCAGGGGGAGATGGGTTACTGAAGCTTTCTTT. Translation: CASSQGPRGRWVTEAFF.

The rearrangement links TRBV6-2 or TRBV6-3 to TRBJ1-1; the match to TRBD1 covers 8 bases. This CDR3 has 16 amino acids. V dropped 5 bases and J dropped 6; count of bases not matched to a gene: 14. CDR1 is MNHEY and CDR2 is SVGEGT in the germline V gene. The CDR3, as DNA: TGTGCCAGCAGTCAGATGCCAGACAGGGGAAGGCCTGAAGCTTTCTTT. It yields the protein CASSQMPDRGRPEAFF.

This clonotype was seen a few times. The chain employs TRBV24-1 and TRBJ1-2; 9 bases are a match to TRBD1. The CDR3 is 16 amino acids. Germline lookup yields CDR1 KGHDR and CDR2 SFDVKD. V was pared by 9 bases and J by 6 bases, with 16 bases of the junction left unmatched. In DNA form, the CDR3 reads TGTGCCACCTCGGGTCCGCCCGGGACAGGGAGTCATGGCTACACCTTC. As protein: CATSGPPGTGSHGYTF.

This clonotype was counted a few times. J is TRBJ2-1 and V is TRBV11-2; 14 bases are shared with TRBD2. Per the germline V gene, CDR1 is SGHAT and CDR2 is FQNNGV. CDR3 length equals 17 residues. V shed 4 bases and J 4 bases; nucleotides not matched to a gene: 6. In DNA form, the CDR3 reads TGTGCCAGCAGCTCCCGTCGGACTAGCGGGAGGTACAATGAGCAGTTCTTC. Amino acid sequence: CASSSRRTSGRYNEQFF.

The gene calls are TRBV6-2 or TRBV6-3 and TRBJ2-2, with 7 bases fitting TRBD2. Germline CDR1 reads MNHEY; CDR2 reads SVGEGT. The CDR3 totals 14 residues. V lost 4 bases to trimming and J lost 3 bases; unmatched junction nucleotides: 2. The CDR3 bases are TGTGCCAGCAGTTCTGGGGGGGACACCGGGGAGCTGTTTTTT. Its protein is CASSSGGDTGELFF.

This chain's CDR3 is CASREHQDGTQYF. DNA for the CDR3: TGTGCCAGCAGGGAACATCAGGACGGGACCCAGTACTTC. V gene TRBV2 combines with J gene TRBJ2-5; D call uncertain. There are 13 residues in the CDR3. The V end was cut by 6 bases, the J end by 7 bases, with 15 bases between. Per germline, CDR1 SNHLY and CDR2 FYNNEI. The full variable domain, with the rest looked up from reference TRBV2 and TRBJ2-5, is EPEVTQTPSHQVTQMGQEVILRCVPISNHLYFYWYRQILGQKVEFLVSFYNNEISEKSEIFDDQFSVERPDGSNFTLKIRSTKLEDSAMYFCASREHQDGTQYFGPGTRLLVL.

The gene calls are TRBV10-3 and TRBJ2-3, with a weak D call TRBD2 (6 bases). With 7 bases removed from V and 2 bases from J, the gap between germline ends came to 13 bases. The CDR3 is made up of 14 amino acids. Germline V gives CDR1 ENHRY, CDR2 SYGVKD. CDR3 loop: CAIKSGLNTDTQYF. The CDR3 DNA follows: TGTGCCATCAAATCGGGACTGAACACAGATACGCAGTATTTT.

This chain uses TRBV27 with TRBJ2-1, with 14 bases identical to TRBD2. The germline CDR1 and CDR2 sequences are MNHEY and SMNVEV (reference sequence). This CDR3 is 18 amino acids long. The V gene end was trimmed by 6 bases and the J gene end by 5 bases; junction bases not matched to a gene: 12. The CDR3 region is CASSRGLAGVGGDNEQFF. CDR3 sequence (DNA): TGTGCCAGCAGCCGGGGACTAGCGGGAGTCGGGGGAGACAATGAGCAGTTCTTC.

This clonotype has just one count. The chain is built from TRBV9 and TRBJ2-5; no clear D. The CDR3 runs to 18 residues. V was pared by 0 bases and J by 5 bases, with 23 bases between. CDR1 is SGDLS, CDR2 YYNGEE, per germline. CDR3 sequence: CASSVGLLKGPYGETQYF. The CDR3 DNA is TGTGCCAGCAGCGTAGGTCTCCTGAAGGGCCCTTACGGGGAGACCCAGTACTTC. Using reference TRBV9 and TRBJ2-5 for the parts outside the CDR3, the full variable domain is DSGVTQTPKHLITATGQRVTLRCSPRSGDLSVYWYQQSLDQGLQFLIQYYNGEERAKGNILERFSAQQFPDLHSELNLSSLELGDSALYFCASSVGLLKGPYGETQYFGPGTRLLVL.

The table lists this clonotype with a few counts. CDR3 DNA: TGCAGTGCTAGTAGGAGCTCTGGAAACACCATATATTTT. Its translation is CSASRSSGNTIYF. The chain has TRBV20-1 and TRBJ1-3, with D uncertain. Trimming took 3 bases from V and 0 from J, leaving 6 bases between them. Per germline, CDR1 DFQATT and CDR2 SNEGSKA (reference sequence). CDR3 length: 13 amino acids.

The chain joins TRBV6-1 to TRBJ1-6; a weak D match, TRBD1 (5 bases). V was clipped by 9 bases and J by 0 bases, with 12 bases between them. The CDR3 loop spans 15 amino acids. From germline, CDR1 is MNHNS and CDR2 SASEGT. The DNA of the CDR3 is TGTGCCAGTTATCGGGGCGGCTCCTATAATTCACCCCTCCACTTT. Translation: CASYRGGSYNSPLHF.

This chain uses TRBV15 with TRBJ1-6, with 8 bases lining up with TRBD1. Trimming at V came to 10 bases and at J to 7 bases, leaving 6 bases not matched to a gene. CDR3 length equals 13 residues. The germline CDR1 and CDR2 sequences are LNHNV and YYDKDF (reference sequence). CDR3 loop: CASQGARNSPLHF. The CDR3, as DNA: TGTGCCAGCCAGGGGGCGCGAAATTCACCCCTCCACTTT. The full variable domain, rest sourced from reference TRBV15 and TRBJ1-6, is DAMVIQNPRYQVTQFGKPVTLSCSQTLNHNVMYWYQQKSSQAPKLLFHYYDKDFNNEADTPDNFQSRRPNTSFCFLDIRSPGLGDTAMYLCASQGARNSPLHFGNGTRLTVT.

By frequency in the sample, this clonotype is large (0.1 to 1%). The CDR3 DNA is TGTGCCAGCAGTGAAAGGGGCCCGAACACTGAAGCTTTCTTT. This translates into CASSERGPNTEAFF. This chain uses TRBV6-1 with TRBJ1-1, with D perhaps matching TRBD1 (5 bases). This CDR3 has 14 residues. Deletions cut 2 bases from V and 1 base from J, with 8 bases between. From germline, CDR1 is MNHNS and CDR2 SASEGT.

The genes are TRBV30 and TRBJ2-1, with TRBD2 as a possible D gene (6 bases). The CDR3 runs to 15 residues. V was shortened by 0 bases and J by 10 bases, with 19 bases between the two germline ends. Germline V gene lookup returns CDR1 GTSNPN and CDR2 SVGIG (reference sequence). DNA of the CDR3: TGTGCCTGGAGTGTAGACACGGCGGGGATAAGGGAGCAGTTCTTC. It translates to CAWSVDTAGIREQFF.

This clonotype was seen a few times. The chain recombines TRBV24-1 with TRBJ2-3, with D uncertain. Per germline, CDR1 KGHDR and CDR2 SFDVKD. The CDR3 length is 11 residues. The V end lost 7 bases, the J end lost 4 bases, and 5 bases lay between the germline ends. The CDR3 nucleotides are TGTGCCACCAGAGACGCAGATACGCAGTATTTT. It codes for CATRDADTQYF.

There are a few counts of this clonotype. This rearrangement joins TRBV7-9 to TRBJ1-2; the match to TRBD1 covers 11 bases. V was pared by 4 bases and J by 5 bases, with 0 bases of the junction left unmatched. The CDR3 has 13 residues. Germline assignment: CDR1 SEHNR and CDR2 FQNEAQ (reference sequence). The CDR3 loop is CASSWDRGYGYTF. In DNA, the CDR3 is TGTGCCAGCAGCTGGGACAGGGGGTATGGCTACACCTTC. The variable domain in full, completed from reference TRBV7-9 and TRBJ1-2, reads DTGVSQNPRHKITKRGQNVTFRCDPISEHNRLYWYRQTLGQGPEFLTYFQNEAQLEKSRLLSDRFSAERPKGSFSTLEIQRTEQGDSAMYLCASSWDRGYGYTFGSGTRLTVV.

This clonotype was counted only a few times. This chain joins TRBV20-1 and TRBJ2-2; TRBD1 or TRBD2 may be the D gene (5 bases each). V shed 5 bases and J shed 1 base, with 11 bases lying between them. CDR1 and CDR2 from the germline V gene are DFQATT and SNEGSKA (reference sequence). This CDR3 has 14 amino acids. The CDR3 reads CSALSGRNTGELFF. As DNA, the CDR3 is TGCAGTGCTCTATCAGGGAGGAACACCGGGGAGCTGTTTTTT.

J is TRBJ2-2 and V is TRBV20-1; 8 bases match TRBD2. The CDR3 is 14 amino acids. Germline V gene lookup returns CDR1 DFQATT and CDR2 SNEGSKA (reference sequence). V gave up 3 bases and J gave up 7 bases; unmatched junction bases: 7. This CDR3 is CSARRGLGFGELFF. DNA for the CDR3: TGCAGTGCTAGGCGGGGACTAGGGTTCGGGGAGCTGTTTTTT.

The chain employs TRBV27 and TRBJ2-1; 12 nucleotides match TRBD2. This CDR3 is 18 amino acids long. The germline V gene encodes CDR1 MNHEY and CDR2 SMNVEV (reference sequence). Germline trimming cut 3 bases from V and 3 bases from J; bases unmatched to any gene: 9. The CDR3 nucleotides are TGTGCCAGCAGTTTTACCTATACTAGCGGGAGGTTCTACAATGAGCAGTTCTTC. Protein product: CASSFTYTSGRFYNEQFF.

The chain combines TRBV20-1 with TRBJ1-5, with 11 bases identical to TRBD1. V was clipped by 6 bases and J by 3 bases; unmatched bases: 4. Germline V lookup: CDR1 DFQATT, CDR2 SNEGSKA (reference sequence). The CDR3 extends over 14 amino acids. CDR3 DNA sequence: TGCAGTGCCCGGACAGGGGGCAACAATCAGCCCCAGCATTTT. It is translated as CSARTGGNNQPQHF.

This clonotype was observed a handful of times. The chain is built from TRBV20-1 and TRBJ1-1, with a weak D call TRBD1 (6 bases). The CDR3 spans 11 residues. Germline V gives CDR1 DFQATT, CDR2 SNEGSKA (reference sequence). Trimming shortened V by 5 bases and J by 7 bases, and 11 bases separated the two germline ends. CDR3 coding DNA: TGCAGTGCTTATCAGGGGATTGAAGCTTTCTTT. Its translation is CSAYQGIEAFF.

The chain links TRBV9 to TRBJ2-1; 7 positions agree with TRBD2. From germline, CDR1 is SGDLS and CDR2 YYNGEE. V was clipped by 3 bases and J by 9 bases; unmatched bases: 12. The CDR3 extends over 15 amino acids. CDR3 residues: CASSAGTGLSFEQFF. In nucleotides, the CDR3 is TGTGCCAGCAGCGCCGGAACGGGACTATCTTTTGAGCAGTTCTTC.

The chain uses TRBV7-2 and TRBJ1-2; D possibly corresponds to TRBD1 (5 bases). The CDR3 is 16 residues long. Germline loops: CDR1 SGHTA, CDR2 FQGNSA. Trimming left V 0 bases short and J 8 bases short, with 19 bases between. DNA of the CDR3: TGTGCCAGCAGCTTAGCTTGGGACCCCCAAATCGTCGGCTACACCTTC. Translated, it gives CASSLAWDPQIVGYTF.

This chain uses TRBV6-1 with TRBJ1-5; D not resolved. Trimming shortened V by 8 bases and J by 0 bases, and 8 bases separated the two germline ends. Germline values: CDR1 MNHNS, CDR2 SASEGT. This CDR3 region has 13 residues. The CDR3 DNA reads TGTGCCAGCTCGGCCTATAGCAATCAGCCCCAGCATTTT. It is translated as CASSAYSNQPQHF.

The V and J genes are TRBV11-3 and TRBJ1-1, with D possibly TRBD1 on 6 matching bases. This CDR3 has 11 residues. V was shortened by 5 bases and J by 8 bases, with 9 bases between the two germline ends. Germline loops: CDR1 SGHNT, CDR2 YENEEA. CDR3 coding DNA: TGTGCCAGCAGCCGACAGGCCGAAGCTTTCTTT. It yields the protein CASSRQAEAFF.

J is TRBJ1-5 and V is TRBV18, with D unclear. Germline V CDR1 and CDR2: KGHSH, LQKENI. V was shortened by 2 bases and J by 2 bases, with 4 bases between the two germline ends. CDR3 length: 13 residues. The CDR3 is CASSPGGNQPQHF. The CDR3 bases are TGTGCCAGCTCACCAGGGGGCAATCAGCCCCAGCATTTT.

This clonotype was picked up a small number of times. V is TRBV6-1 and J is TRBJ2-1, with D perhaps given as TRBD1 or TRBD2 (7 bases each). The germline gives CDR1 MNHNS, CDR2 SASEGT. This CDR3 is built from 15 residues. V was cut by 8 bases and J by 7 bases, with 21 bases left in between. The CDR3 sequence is CASGRGRTPGNEQFF. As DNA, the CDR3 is TGTGCCAGCGGGAGGGGGCGCACACCGGGAAATGAGCAGTTCTTC.

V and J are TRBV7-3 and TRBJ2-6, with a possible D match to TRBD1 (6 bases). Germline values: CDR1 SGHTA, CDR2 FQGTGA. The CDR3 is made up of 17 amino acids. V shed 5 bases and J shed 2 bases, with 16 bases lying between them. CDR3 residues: CASSPTGYLPGANVLTF. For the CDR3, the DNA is TGTGCCAGCAGCCCAACAGGGTATCTTCCTGGGGCCAACGTCCTGACTTTC.